Included here is one T cell receptor beta chain sequence, with context. What it binds is unknown. This entry comes from a study of regulatory dendritic cells for organ transplantation. Study-level results: Resting memory CD8+ T cells held the most alloreactive clonotypes. Naive T cells showed high diversity, memory cells less, memory CD8+ least.

Clones were read by immunoSEQ multiplex PCR, and TCRdb kept only the in-frame ones, dropping some. The sample holds fewer than 40,000 clones, less than 90% seen once. Germline loops: CDR1 MNHEY, CDR2 SVGAGI. This CDR3 region has 14 residues. V lost 3 bases to trimming and J lost 4 bases; unmatched junction nucleotides: 2. Sequencing was carried out using naive CD4+ T cells from blood. Subset given: CD45RA+ naive T cells. This TCR was sampled from a human donor in good health. This chain links TRBV6-5 with TRBJ2-5; 10 positions agree with TRBD2. The CDR3 is CASSYWTSGETQYF. In nucleotides, the CDR3 is TGTGCCAGCAGTTATTGGACTAGCGGAGAGACCCAGTACTTC.